This TCR beta chain was found in a study of molecular identifiers for immune sequencing clone quantification. This clonotype has at least ten counts. Germline V lookup: CDR1 SGDLS, CDR2 YYNGEE. This CDR3 spans 14 amino acids. The V gene lost 0 bases and the J gene lost 3 bases, with 6 bases spanning the gap. Preparation of naive CD8 libraries involved roughly 19,000 to 1,100,000 sorted cells and 10%, 30% or 50% RNA. A CD8+CD4-CCR7+CD45RA+ phenotype served as the sorting definition for naive CD8 T cells. A single record per CDR3 protein comes from TCRdb applying MiXCR to the PCR reads. The table records some 580,000 distinct CDR3 sequences, about 25% of them present only once.

The chain uses TRBV9 and TRBJ2-2; the D is unclear. Sequences were obtained from naive CD8+ T cells from blood, with Jurkat cell RNA spiked in. Subset described: FACS-sorted CD8+CD4-CCR7+CD45RA+ naive T cells. The origin of this receptor is a human donor in good health. Some libraries in this study had Jurkat cell RNA spiked in. In DNA form, the CDR3 reads TGTGCCAGCAGCGTAGGAGGCCACACCGGGGAGCTGTTTTTT. Translated, it gives CASSVGGHTGELFF.